The following is a TCR beta chain sequence with its context. The data stem from a study of blood T cell repertoires in COVID-19. Study-wide background: From the United States, Italy and Spain came samples of acute and convalescent COVID-19. PBMCs, B-cell-depleted T cells, or T cells were the source of the cDNA or gDNA that made up the material.

In the authors' methods: Reference gene primer amplification gave estimated nucleated cell counts. Sequencing used immunoSEQ multiplex PCR; TCRdb keeps in-frame clones, though not all of them. D and trimming come from the DNA, and the V and J calls and clone size come from that table. In the table there are more than 65,000 clones, more than 70% of which are singletons. Germline V lookup: CDR1 SEHNR, CDR2 FQNEAQ (reference sequence). The CDR3 loop spans 14 amino acids. V lost 4 bases, J lost 0 bases, and 9 bases lay in between. The sequencing sample was made of peripheral blood. This rearrangement joins TRBV7-9 to TRBJ2-5; weak D call: TRBD1 (6 bases). This TCR came from a man aged 50-59 years with active COVID-19. The DNA for the CDR3 is TGTGCCAGCAGCTCTTACAGGGACCAAGAGACCCAGTACTTC. Translated: CASSSYRDQETQYF.